Sequencing of this T cell receptor (beta chain) was carried out in a study of OX40 agonist ivuxolimab in advanced cancers. Assay used: immunoSEQ multiplex PCR; TCRdb lists only in-frame clones, some missing. The profile covers about 50,000 clones, with approximately 86% appearing a single time and approximately 2% taken by the ten largest. A single count supports this clone. Antigen unknown. Study-wide findings and caveats: Clonal expansion among partial responders at 0.1-3.0 mg/kg ranked near the lowest. Certain nonresponders likewise exhibited a low normalized T-cell clonal expansion. Among T cells, CD8+ cells averaged more expanded clones than CD4+ cells.

This TCR derives from an adult with an advanced solid tumor such as melanoma, head and neck, liver or kidney cancer. Sequencing was performed on CD4+ or CD8+ T cells sorted from blood, taken in a trial of the OX40 agonist ivuxolimab.

The DNA of the CDR3 is TGTGCCAGTAGTCCCACGGGGGGAAGATACGAGCAGTACTTC. This encodes CASSPTGGRYEQYF. The chain couples TRBV19 to TRBJ2-7; 7 positions agree with TRBD2. The CDR3 is 14 residues long. The V segment lost 5 bases and the J segment 4 bases; nucleotides outside the gene matches: 8. Germline V gives CDR1 LNHDA, CDR2 SQIVND (reference sequence).